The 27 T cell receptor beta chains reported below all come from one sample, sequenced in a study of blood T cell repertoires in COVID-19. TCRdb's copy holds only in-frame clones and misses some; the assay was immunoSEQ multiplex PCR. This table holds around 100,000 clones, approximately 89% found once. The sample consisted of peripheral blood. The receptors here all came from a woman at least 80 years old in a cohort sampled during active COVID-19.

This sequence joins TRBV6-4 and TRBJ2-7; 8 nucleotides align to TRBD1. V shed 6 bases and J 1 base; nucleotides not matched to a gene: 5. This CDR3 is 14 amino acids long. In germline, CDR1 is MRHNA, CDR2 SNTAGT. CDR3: CASSPDRASYEQYF. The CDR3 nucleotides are TGTGCCAGCAGCCCGGACAGGGCTTCCTACGAGCAGTACTTC.

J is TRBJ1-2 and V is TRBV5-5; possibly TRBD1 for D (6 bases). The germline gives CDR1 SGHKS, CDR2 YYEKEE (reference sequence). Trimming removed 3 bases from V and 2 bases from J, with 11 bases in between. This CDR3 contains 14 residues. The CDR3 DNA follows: TGTGCCAGCAGCTCAGGACAGCTGAACTATGGCTACACCTTC. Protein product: CASSSGQLNYGYTF.

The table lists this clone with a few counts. Here the CDR3 DNA reads TGTGCCAGCAAAGGACAGGGATACTATGGCTACACCTTC. The encoded protein is CASKGQGYYGYTF. The chain couples TRBV5-8 to TRBJ1-2, with 8 bases matching TRBD1. CDR1 is SGHTS, CDR2 YDEGEE, per germline. The J segment lost 3 bases and the V segment lost 6 bases, leaving 4 bases of the junction unmatched. The length of the CDR3 is 13 residues. Full variable domain (remainder filled in from reference TRBV5-8 and TRBJ1-2): EAGVTQSPTHLIKTRGQQATLRCSPISGHTSVYWYQQALGLGLQFLLWYDEGEERNRGNFPPRFSGRQFPNYSSELNVNALELEDSALYLCASKGQGYYGYTFGSGTRLTVV.

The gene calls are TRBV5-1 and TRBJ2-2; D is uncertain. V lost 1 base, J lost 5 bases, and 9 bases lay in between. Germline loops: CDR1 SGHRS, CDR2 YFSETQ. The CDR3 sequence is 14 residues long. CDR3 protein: CASSLTMMTGELFF. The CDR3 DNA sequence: TGCGCCAGCAGCTTGACTATGATGACCGGGGAGCTGTTTTTT.

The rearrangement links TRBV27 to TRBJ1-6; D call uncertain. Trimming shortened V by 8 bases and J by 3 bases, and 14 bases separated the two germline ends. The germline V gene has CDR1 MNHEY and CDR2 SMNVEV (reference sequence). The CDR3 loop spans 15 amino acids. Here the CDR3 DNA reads TGTGCCAGCCAAATCCTAGGCATCTATAATTCACCCCTCCACTTT. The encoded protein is CASQILGIYNSPLHF.

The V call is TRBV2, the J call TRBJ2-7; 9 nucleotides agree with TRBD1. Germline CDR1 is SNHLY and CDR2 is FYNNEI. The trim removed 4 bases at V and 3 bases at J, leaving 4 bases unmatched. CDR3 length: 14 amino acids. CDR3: CASSAGTGIYEQYF. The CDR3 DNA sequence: TGTGCCAGCAGTGCCGGGACAGGGATCTACGAGCAGTACTTC.

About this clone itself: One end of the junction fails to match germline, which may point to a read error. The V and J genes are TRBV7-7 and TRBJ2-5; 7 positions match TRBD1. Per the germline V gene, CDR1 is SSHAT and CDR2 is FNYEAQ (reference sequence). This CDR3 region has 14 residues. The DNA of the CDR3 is TGTGCTAGCAGCCGCCGACAGGGACAAGAGACCCAGTACTTC. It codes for CASSRRQGQETQYF.

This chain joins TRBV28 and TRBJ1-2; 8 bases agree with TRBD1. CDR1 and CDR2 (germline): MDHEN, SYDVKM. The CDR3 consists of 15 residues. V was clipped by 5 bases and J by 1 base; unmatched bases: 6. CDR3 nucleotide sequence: TGTGCCAGCAGTCCCGGGACAGGCTTTAACTATGGCTACACCTTC. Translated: CASSPGTGFNYGYTF.

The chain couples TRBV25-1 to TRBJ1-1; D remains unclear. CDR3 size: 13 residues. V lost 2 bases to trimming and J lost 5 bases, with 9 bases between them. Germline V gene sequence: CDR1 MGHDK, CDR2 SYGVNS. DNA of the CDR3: TGTGCCAGCAGTGAAAATGGGGAGACTGAAGCTTTCTTT. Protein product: CASSENGETEAFF. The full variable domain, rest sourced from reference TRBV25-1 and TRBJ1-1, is EADIYQTPRYLVIGTGKKITLECSQTMGHDKMYWYQQDPGMELHLIHYSYGVNSTEKGDLSSESTVSRIRTEHFPLTLESARPSHTSQYLCASSENGETEAFFGQGTRLTVV.

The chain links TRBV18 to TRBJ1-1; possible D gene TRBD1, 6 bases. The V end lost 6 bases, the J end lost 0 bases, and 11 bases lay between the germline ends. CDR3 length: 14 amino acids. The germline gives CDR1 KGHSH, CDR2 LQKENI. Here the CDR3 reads CASSLDSLNTEAFF. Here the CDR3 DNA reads TGTGCCAGCTCTCTGGACAGCCTGAACACTGAAGCTTTCTTT. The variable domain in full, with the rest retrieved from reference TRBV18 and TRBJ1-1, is NAGVMQNPRHLVRRRGQEARLRCSPMKGHSHVYWYRQLPEEGLKFMVYLQKENIIDESGMPKERFSAEFPKEGPSILRIQQVVRGDSAAYFCASSLDSLNTEAFFGQGTRLTVV.

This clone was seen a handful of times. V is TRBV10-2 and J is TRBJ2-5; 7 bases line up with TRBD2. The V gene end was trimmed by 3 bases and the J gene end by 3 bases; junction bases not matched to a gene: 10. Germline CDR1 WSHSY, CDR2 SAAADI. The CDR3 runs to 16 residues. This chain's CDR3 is CASSDWDGGKKETQYF. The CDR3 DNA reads TGCGCCAGCAGTGATTGGGACGGGGGGAAGAAAGAGACCCAGTACTTC.

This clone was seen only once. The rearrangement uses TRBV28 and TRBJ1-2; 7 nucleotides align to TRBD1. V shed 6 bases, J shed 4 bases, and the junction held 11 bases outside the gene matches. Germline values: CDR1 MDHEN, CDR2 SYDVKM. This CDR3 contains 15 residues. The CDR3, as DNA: TGTGCCAGCAGGGCCCAAGGGGGCGCGCCCTATGGCTACACCTTC. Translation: CASRAQGGAPYGYTF.

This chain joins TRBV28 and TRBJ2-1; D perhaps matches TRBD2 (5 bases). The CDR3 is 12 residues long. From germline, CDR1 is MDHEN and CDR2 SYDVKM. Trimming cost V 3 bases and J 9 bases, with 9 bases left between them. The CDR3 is CASSFWESEQFF. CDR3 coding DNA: TGTGCCAGCAGTTTTTGGGAGAGTGAGCAGTTCTTC. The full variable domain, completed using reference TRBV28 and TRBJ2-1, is DVKVTQSSRYLVKRTGEKVFLECVQDMDHENMFWYRQDPGLGLRLIYFSYDVKMKEKGDIPEGYSVSREKKERFSLILESASTNQTSMYLCASSFWESEQFFGPGTRLTVL.

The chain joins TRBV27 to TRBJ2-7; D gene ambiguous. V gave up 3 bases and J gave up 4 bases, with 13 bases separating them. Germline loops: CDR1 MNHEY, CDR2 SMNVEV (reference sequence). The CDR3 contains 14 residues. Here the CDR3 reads CASSFSGSVYEQYF. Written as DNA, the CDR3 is TGTGCCAGCAGTTTTTCAGGTAGTGTGTACGAGCAGTACTTC.

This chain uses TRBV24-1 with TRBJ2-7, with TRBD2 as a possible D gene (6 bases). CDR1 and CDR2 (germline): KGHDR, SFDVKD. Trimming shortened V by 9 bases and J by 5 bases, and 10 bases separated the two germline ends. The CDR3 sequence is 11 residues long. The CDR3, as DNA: TGTGCCACCCGGGGGTTTCACGAGCAGTACTTC. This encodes CATRGFHEQYF.

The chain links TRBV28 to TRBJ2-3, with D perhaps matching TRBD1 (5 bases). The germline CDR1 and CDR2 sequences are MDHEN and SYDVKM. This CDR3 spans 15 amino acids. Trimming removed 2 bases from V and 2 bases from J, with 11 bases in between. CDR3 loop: CASSLVGRATDTQYF. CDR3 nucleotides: TGTGCCAGCAGTTTAGTTGGCAGGGCCACAGATACGCAGTATTTT.

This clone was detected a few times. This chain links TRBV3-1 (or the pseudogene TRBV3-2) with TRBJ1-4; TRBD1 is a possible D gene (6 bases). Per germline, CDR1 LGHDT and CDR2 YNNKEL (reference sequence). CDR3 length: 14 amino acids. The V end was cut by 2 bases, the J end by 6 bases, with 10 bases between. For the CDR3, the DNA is TGTGCCAGCAGCCAACAGGGGACGGATGAAAAACTGTTTTTT. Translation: CASSQQGTDEKLFF.

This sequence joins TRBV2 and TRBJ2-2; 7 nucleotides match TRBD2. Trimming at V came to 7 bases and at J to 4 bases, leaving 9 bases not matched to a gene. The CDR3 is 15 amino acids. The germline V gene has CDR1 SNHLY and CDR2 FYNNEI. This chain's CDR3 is CASKRQPGGTGELFF. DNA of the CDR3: TGTGCCAGCAAACGCCAGCCGGGGGGCACCGGGGAGCTGTTTTTT. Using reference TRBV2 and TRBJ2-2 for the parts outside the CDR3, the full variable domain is EPEVTQTPSHQVTQMGQEVILRCVPISNHLYFYWYRQILGQKVEFLVSFYNNEISEKSEIFDDQFSVERPDGSNFTLKIRSTKLEDSAMYFCASKRQPGGTGELFFGEGSRLTVL.

CDR3 protein: CASSSAGQENTEAFF. CDR3 bases: TGCGCCAGCAGCTCCGCCGGACAGGAGAACACTGAAGCTTTCTTT. The chain employs TRBV5-1 and TRBJ1-1, with 7 nucleotides matching TRBD1. This CDR3 region has 15 residues. The germline V gene encodes CDR1 SGHRS and CDR2 YFSETQ. V trimming: 3 bases; J trimming: 1 base; junction bases outside the gene matches: 6. The whole variable domain, remainder taken from reference TRBV5-1 and TRBJ1-1, is KAGVTQTPRYLIKTRGQQVTLSCSPISGHRSVSWYQQTPGQGLQFLFEYFSETQRNKGNFPGRFSGRQFSNSRSEMNVSTLELGDSALYLCASSSAGQENTEAFFGQGTRLTVV.

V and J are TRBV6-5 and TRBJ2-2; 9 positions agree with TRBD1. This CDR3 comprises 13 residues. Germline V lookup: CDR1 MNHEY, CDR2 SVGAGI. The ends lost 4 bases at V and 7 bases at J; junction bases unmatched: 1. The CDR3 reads CASSLTGGGELFF. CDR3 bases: TGTGCCAGCAGTTTGACAGGGGGCGGGGAGCTGTTTTTT.

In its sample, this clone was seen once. CDR3 residues: CASSSGTNNEQFF. DNA for the CDR3: TGTGCCAGCAGCTCCGGGACTAACAATGAGCAGTTCTTC. The chain employs TRBV7-3 and TRBJ2-1; 7 bases are shared with TRBD2. The CDR3 runs 13 residues. The germline CDR1 and CDR2 sequences are SGHTA and FQGTGA. With V trimmed by 4 bases and J by 5 bases, 2 bases remained unmatched.

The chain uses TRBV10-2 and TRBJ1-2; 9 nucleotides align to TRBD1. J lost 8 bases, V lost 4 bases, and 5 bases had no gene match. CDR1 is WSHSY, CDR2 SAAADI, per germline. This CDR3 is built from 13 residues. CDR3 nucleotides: TGCGCCAGCAGTGGACAGGGGGAGAAAGGCTACACCTTC. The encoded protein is CASSGQGEKGYTF.

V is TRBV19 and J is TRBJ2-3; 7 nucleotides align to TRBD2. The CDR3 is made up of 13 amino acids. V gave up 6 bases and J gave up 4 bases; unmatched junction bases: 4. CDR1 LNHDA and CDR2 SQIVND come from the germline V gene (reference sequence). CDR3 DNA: TGTGCCAGTAGGCCGGCGGGAGCAGATACGCAGTATTTT. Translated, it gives CASRPAGADTQYF.

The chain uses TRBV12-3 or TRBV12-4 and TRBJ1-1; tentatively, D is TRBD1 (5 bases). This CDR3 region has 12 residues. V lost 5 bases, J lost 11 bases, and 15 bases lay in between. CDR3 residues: CASSQSGSVAFF. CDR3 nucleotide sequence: TGTGCCAGCAGTCAATCAGGGTCGGTCGCTTTCTTT.

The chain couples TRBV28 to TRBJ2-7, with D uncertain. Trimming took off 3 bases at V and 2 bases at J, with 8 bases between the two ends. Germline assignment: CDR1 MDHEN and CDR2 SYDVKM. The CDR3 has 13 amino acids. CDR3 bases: TGTGCCAGCAGTTTCCAGGTTACCTACGAGCAGTACTTC. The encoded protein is CASSFQVTYEQYF.

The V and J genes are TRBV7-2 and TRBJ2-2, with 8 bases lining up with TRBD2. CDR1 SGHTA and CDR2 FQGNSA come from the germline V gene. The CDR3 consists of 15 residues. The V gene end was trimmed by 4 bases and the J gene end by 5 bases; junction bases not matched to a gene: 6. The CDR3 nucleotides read TGTGCCAGCAGCTCCGGGAGGGCTGGGACCGGGGAGCTGTTTTTT. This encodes CASSSGRAGTGELFF.

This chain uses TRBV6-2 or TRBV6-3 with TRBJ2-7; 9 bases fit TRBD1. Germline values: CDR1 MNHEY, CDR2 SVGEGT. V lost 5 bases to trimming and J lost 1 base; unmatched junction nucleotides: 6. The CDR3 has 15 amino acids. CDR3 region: CASSTGQGNSYEQYF. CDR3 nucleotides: TGTGCCAGCAGTACGGGACAGGGCAATTCCTACGAGCAGTACTTC.